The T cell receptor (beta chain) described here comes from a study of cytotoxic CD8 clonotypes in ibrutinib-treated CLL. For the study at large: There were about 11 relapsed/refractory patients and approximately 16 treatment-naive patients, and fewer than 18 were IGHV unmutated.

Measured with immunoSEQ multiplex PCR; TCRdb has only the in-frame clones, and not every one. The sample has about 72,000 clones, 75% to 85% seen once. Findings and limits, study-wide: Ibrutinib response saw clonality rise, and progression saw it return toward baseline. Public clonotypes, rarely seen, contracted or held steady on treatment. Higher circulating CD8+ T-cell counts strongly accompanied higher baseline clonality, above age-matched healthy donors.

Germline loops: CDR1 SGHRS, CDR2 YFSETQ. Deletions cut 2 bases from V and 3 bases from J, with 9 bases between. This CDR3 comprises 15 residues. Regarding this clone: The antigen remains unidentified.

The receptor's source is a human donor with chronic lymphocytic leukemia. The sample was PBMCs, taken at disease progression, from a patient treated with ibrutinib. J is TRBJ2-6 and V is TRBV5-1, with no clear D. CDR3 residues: CASSFPSVGANVLTF. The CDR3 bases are TGCGCCAGCAGCTTTCCCTCTGTTGGGGCCAACGTCCTGACTTTC.